The clone carrying this T cell receptor (beta chain) was recorded many times. Antigen unknown. The sample originates from a study of T cells after posttransplantation cyclophosphamide. Study-wide results and caveats: Donor CD8+ memory clones often dominated recipient blood repertoires at later times. Recipient CMV seropositivity and CMV reactivation strongly tracked TRB clonality. TRB overlap between skin or GI tissue T cells and blood was limited.

Peripheral blood was collected from the related graft donor on the marrow donation day. TCRdb keeps only in-frame clones here, not all; method: immunoSEQ multiplex PCR. The table lists 30,000 to 40,000 clones, no singletons, with 2.5% in the top ten. The CDR3 runs to 12 residues. Trimming cost V 4 bases and J 8 bases, with 14 bases left between them. Germline CDR1 reads GTSNPN; CDR2 reads SVGIG (reference sequence). The receptor was isolated from a man aged 45-65 years in good health, CMV-negative, and a related stem cell transplant donor. The J gene is TRBJ1-2, the V gene TRBV30; D is possibly TRBD1 (6 bases). Sequencing used PBMCs. CDR3 sequence reads: CAWNHRDDGYTF. CDR3 coding DNA: TGTGCCTGGAATCACAGGGATGACGGCTACACCTTC. Using reference TRBV30 and TRBJ1-2 for the parts outside the CDR3, the full variable domain is SQTIHQWPATLVQPVGSPLSLECTVEGTSNPNLYWYRQAAGRGLQLLFYSVGIGQISSEVPQNLSASRPQDRQFILSSKKLLLSDSGFYLCAWNHRDDGYTFGSGTRLTVV.